This TCR beta chain was sequenced during a study of graft-versus-host responses after intestinal transplantation. On the study more broadly: The recipients all started with anti-thymocyte globulin induction and then took tacrolimus and steroids for around 3 years.

Study-wide results and caveats: GvH clones surfaced in recipient marrow, some emerging earlier in ileum or blood. When patients had graft-donor T cell macrochimerism, their allografts held high graft-versus-host to host-versus-graft clonal ratios. With peak circulating GvH clone levels came an association with early post-transplant HvG declines.

The data were produced by immunoSEQ multiplex PCR, yet TCRdb's version contains in-frame clones alone and is incomplete. The table records 40,000 or so clones, approximately 96% of them present only once. Worth noting for this clone: Antigen specificity is unknown.

The germline V gene has CDR1 SEHNR and CDR2 FQNEAQ (reference sequence). CDR3 size: 13 residues. Germline trimming cut 4 bases from V and 7 bases from J; bases unmatched to any gene: 4. Material: PBMCs, obtained 16 days after intestinal transplant. The rearrangement joins TRBV7-9 to TRBJ1-2; 9 positions match TRBD1. This TCR was recovered from a human patient who received an intestinal transplant, so some T cells may come from the graft donor. DNA of the CDR3: TGTGCCAGCAGCTCCGGGACAGGGTTTGGCTACACCTTC. It codes for CASSSGTGFGYTF.